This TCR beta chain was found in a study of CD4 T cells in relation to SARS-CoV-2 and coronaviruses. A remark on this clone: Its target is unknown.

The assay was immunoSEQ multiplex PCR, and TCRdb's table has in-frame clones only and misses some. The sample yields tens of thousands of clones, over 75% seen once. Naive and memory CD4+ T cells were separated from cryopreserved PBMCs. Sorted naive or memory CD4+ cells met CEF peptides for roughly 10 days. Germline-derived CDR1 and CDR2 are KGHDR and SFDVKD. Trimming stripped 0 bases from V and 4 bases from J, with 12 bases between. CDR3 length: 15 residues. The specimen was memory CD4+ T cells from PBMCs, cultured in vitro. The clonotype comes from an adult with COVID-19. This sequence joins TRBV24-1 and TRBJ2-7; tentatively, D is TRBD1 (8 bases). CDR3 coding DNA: TGTGCCACCAGTGATTTGTACAGGGGGGGGTACGAGCAGTACTTC. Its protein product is CATSDLYRGGYEQYF.